This TCR beta chain was documented in a study of T cells in Graves' hyperthyroidism and ophthalmopathy. Study-level background: Upon initial diagnosis and before any treatment, peripheral blood was collected. Study-wide points: In the blood, most expanded thyroid clonotypes above 0.001 appeared as well. Ophthalmopathy stood apart from stable hyperthyroidism in a 13 V-J model.

Looked up from germline, CDR1 is SGHAT and CDR2 is FQNNGV. The CDR3 is 15 amino acids. V lost 5 bases and J lost 3; bases outside the gene matches: 6. This clonotype was found many times. Its antigen is unidentified. Exclusion followed for patients with uncontrolled infection, other autoimmune disease, pregnancy or lactation. Regions amplified from RNA transcripts were the TCR beta CDR3 regions. First-round RT-PCR with HTBI primers amplified the TCR CDR3 region. TCRdb itself ran the multiplex PCR reads through MiXCR, one entry per CDR3 protein. The data hold over 150,000 distinct CDR3 sequences, with about a sixth observed a single time.

The chain carries TRBV11-2 and TRBJ2-1, with 8 bases matching TRBD2. This TCR was recovered from a woman in her fifties or sixties with Graves' hyperthyroidism. The sequenced sample was blood. The CDR3 nucleotides are TGTGCCAGCAGCCGGGAGGGGGATTTCTACAATGAGCAGTTCTTC. Translated, it gives CASSREGDFYNEQFF. The full variable domain, completed using reference TRBV11-2 and TRBJ2-1, is EAGVAQSPRYKIIEKRQSVAFWCNPISGHATLYWYQQILGQGPKLLIQFQNNGVVDDSQLPKDRFSAERLKGVDSTLKIQPAKLEDSAVYLCASSREGDFYNEQFFGPGTRLTVL.